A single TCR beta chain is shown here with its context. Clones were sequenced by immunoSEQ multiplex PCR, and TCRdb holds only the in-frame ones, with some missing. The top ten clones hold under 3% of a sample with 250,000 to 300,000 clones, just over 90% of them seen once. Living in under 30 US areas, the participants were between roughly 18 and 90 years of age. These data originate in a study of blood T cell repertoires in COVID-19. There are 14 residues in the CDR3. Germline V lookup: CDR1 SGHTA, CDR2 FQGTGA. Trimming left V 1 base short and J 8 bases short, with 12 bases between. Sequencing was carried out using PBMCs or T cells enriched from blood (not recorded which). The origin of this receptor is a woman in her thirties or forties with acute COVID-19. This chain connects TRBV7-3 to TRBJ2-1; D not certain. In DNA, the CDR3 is TGTGCCAGCAGCTTAATCGCACAGTCAGATGAGCAGTTCTTC. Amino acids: CASSLIAQSDEQFF.